The 7 T cell receptor beta chains below were found in one sample sequenced in a study of CD8+ T cells in alopecia areata. Extracted RNA was reverse transcribed, and the resulting cDNA served as sequencing template. The data were produced by immunoSEQ multiplex PCR, yet TCRdb's version contains in-frame clones alone and is incomplete. This table holds 150,000 to 200,000 clones, roughly 63% found once. Treatment defined: oral pan-JAK inhibitor, 5-10 mg twice daily. Source: CD4+ T cells sorted from blood, taken at week 56, from a patient treated with tofacitinib. These receptors were taken from a human donor with alopecia areata.

The chain joins TRBV19 to TRBJ2-3; TRBD1 might be the D (5 bases). Between the trimmed V and J ends, which lost 7 bases and 0 bases, there was a span of 20 bases. Germline CDR1 LNHDA, CDR2 SQIVND (reference sequence). The CDR3 runs to 17 residues. Here the CDR3 reads CASTRGKGQASTDTQYF. In DNA, the CDR3 is TGTGCCAGTACCCGTGGTAAGGGGCAGGCTAGCACAGATACGCAGTATTTT.

This clone was counted a few times. The chain recombines TRBV4-2 with TRBJ2-3; TRBD1 or TRBD2 may be the D gene (6 bases each). Trimming removed 4 bases at V and 2 bases at J, with 16 bases between. The germline V gene has CDR1 LGHNA and CDR2 YNFKEQ. The CDR3 is 16 amino acids. The CDR3 nucleotides are TGTGCCAGCAGCCTGGGGGGCGGAGGCTTCACAGATACGCAGTATTTT. It specifies CASSLGGGGFTDTQYF.

This chain connects TRBV2 to TRBJ2-5; no reliable D call. V was trimmed by 6 bases and J by 5 bases, leaving 13 bases between them. The CDR3 spans 13 residues. The V gene's germline CDR1 is SNHLY and CDR2 FYNNEI. CDR3 residues: CASRKTSSETQYF. The DNA for the CDR3 is TGTGCCAGCAGGAAGACAAGTTCGGAGACCCAGTACTTC.

The chain employs TRBV23-1 and TRBJ2-3; a possible D gene is TRBD1 (5 bases). TRBV23-1 is known as an ORF, though its function is uncertain. The V end was cut by 0 bases, the J end by 2 bases, with 21 bases between. The CDR3 consists of 19 residues. The CDR3 nucleotides read TGCGCCAGCAGTCAATCGCTTCCCCTGACAGCTACTTCCACAGATACGCAGTATTTT. This sequence encodes CASSQSLPLTATSTDTQYF.

This rearrangement joins TRBV7-7 to TRBJ2-5; D tentatively fits TRBD1 or TRBD2 (5 bases each). The CDR3 has 14 amino acids. In germline, CDR1 is SSHAT, CDR2 FNYEAQ (reference sequence). V gave up 1 base and J gave up 1 base, with 7 bases separating them. This chain's CDR3 is CASSLGGFQETQYF. CDR3 sequence (DNA): TGTGCCAGCAGCTTAGGGGGGTTCCAAGAGACCCAGTACTTC.

The V and J genes are TRBV30 and TRBJ1-1, with TRBD1 as a possible D gene (6 bases). The V gene lost 8 bases and the J gene lost 4 bases, with 32 bases spanning the gap. In germline, CDR1 is GTSNPN, CDR2 SVGIG (reference sequence). The CDR3 covers 18 residues. The CDR3 sequence: CAGSRRMSSGAVVTEAFF. As DNA, the CDR3 is TGTGCCGGATCCCGACGGATGAGCTCAGGGGCGGTCGTCACTGAAGCTTTCTTT.

The rearrangement links TRBV6-5 to TRBJ2-3, with TRBD2 identical over 10 bases. J gave up 5 bases and V 0 bases, and 5 bases lay outside the gene matches. The CDR3 has 16 residues. Germline V gene sequence: CDR1 MNHEY, CDR2 SVGAGI. In DNA form, the CDR3 reads TGTGCCAGCAGTTACTCACCAGCGGGGGGGCGAGATACGCAGTATTTT. Translation gives CASSYSPAGGRDTQYF.